Listed here is a single T cell receptor beta chain. Its antigen is not identified. The authors divided CD4+ cells into CD45RA+ naive and CD45RA-negative memory subsets. The sample originates from a study of shared clonotypes between healthy human individuals. For the study at large: Each donor's CD4 naive and CD4 memory cells filled three plates apiece, CD8 naive two, and CD8 memory one. Study-wide findings and caveats: Memory subsets generally showed smaller estimated richness than naive subsets did.

Only in-frame clones appear in the TCRdb table, and some are missing; sequencing was by immunoSEQ multiplex PCR. Of about 2 million clones listed, over 85% are singletons. CDR1 is GTSNPN and CDR2 is SVGIG in the germline V gene (reference sequence). Trimming removed 2 bases from V and 4 bases from J, with 15 bases in between. The CDR3 runs 15 residues. Sequencing was performed on naive CD4+ T cells sorted from blood. Subset here: CD45RA+ positively selected. The chain couples TRBV30 to TRBJ1-5, with D maybe TRBD1 (5 bases). The origin of this receptor is a man younger than 35 in good health. As DNA, the CDR3 is TGTGCCTGGAGTCGTGGGGGACTGATAAATCAGCCCCAGCATTTT. Translating it yields CAWSRGGLINQPQHF.